The text below deals with one T cell receptor (beta chain). Germline CDR1 and CDR2: PRHDT and FYEKMQ (reference sequence). The CDR3 is 13 amino acids. The ends were cut back, 1 base at V and 5 bases at J, with 8 bases in the middle. In the original analysis: From reference gene primer amplification, estimates of nucleated cell counts were derived. Only in-frame clones appear in the TCRdb table, and some are missing; sequencing was by immunoSEQ multiplex PCR. The DNA gave D and trimming, while V, J and clone size come from that table. The table records almost 250,000 clones, about 82% of them present only once. This entry comes from a study of blood T cell repertoires in COVID-19. Overall study context: The origin of the acute and convalescent COVID-19 samples was the United States, Italy and Spain. PBMCs, B-cell-depleted T cells, or T cells were the source of the cDNA or gDNA that made up the material.

The rearrangement uses TRBV13 and TRBJ1-2; no firm D call. The source of this sequence is a woman aged 45-65 years with acute COVID-19. The sequenced material came from PBMCs or T cells enriched from blood (not recorded which). The CDR3 is CASSLAPQYGYTF. The CDR3 DNA sequence: TGTGCCAGCAGCTTAGCCCCCCAGTATGGCTACACCTTC. Filled out from reference TRBV13 and TRBJ1-2, the complete variable domain reads AAGVIQSPRHLIKEKRETATLKCYPIPRHDTVYWYQQGPGQDPQFLISFYEKMQSDKGSIPDRFSAQQFSDYHSELNMSSLELGDSALYFCASSLAPQYGYTFGSGTRLTVV.